The present entry profiles one TCR beta chain with its context. Its antigen is unknown. Researchers prepared the TCRbeta library using unique molecular identifiers, the study reports. TCRdb passed the PCR reads through MiXCR, listing each CDR3 protein once. The sample holds about 470,000 distinct CDR3 sequences, around two fifths seen once. This entry comes from a study of T-cell reconstitution after alpha-beta-depleted transplantation in children. The CDR3 is 16 amino acids. V lost 4 bases and J lost 0, with 16 bases in between. Germline values: CDR1 SGHRS, CDR2 YFSETQ. Findings and limits, study-wide: Diversity of TCRbeta at day 60 was high in some patients, arising from surviving recipient T cells and thymic progenitors.

Material: PBMCs, obtained before TCRalphabeta/CD19-depleted stem cell transplant. This TCR was recovered from a girl aged 2 to 10 with aplastic anemia, due to receive a stem cell transplant. The rearrangement joins TRBV5-1 to TRBJ1-1; D might be TRBD1 (5 bases). The DNA for the CDR3 is TGCGCCAGCAGCCCAGTGGGAGGGGCGGTGAACACTGAAGCTTTCTTT. Translated: CASSPVGGAVNTEAFF.